The clone carrying this TCR beta chain was detected only a few times. Its antigen is unknown. TCRdb recomputed calls from the reads with MiXCR, one row per CDR3 protein. The data hold 400,000 or so distinct CDR3 sequences, with 30% to 40% observed a single time. These data come from a study of T cell repertoires in cytomegalovirus infection. Study results and limitations: Identification of carriers of CMV plus the relevant HLA was performed using cumulative public TCR beta family frequency.

The ends lost 4 bases at V and 6 bases at J; junction bases unmatched: 7. Germline loops: CDR1 WSHSY, CDR2 SAAADI. The CDR3 spans 14 residues. The sequenced sample was PBMCs. The J gene is TRBJ1-2, the V gene TRBV10-2; 8 bases map to TRBD1. This TCR was sampled from a human donor in good health (CMV status not recorded). Some clones in this sample may be carry-over from other donors' samples. For the CDR3, the DNA is TGCGCCAGCAGTGGGAGCAGGGGGCAGGATGGCTACACCTTC. This codes for CASSGSRGQDGYTF.